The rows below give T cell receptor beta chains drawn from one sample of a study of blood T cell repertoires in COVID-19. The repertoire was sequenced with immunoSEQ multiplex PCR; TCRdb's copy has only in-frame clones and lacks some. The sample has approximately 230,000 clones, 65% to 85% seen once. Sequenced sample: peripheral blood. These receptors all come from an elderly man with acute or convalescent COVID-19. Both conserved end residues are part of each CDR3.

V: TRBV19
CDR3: CASSQQGAGNTIYF

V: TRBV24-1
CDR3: CATSQSTDTQYF

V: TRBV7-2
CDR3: CASSLVDGNQPQHF

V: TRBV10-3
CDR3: CAISASGGAEQYF

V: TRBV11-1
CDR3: CASSLREGATYEQYF

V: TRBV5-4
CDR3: CASSFTLAQSTDTQYF

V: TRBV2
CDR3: CASSAQFTGQLNTEAFF

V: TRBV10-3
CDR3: CASNSQGYEQYF

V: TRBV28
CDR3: CASSIQGPRETQYF

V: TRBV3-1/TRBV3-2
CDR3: CASSQGAGKQETQYF

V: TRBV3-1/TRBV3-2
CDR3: CASSQQGNYGYTF

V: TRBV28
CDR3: CASSFLVPGQLDYGYTF

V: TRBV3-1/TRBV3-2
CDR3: CASSQALAGAENTGELFF

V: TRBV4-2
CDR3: CASSQGISGEETQYF

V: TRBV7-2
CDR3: CASSPDRNRYEQYF

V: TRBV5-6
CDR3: CASSLGGHLSNQPQHF

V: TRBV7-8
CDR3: CASSFFEQEHYEQYF

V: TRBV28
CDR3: CATRLAGADEQFF

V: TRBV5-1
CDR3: CASSLAGAETQYF

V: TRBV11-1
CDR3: CASSPRGLSLTDTQYF

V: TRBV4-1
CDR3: CASSQVWTDANEKLFF

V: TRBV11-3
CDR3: CASSLVGGQGEQFF

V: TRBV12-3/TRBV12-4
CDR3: CASTPDGLYGYTF

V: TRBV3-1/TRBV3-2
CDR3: CASSPSTSGGETQYF

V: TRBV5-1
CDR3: CASSYLTSGYEQYF

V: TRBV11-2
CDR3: CASSLDDGQGKGTEAFF

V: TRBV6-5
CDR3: CASSPSRETTEAFF

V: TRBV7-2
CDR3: CASSLMGTGTDSPLHF

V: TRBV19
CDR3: CASSMGDRESQPQHF

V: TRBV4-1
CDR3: CASSPGGGADTQYF

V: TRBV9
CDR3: CASSVGRGSSYNEQFF

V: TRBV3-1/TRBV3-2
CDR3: CATRQGSGNTIYF

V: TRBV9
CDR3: CASSAKIGLGANVLTF

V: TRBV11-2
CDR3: CASRSNRVQNTEAFF